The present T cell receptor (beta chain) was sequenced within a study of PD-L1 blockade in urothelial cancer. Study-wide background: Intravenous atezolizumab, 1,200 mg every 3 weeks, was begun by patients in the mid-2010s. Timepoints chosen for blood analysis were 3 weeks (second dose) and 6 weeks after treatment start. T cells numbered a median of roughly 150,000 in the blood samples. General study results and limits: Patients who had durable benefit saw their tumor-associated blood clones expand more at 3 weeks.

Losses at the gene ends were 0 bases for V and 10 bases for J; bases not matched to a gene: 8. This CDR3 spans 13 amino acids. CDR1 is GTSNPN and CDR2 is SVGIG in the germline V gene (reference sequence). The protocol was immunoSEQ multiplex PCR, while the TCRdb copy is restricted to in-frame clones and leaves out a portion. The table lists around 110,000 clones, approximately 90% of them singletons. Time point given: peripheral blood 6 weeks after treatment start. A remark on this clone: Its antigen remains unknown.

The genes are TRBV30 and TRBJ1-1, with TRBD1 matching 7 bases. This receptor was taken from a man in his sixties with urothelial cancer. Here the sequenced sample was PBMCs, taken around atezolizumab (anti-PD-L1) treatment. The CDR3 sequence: CAWSVDRARRAFF. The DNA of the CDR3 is TGTGCCTGGAGTGTTGACAGGGCCAGGCGAGCTTTCTTT.